One sample yielded the 32 T cell receptor beta chains listed below, sequenced in a study of cytomegalovirus exposure and HLA in healthy donors. Primers included in the PCR were 60 Vbeta and 13 Jbeta primers. The protocol was immunoSEQ multiplex PCR, while the TCRdb copy is restricted to in-frame clones and leaves out a portion. Of 100,000 to 120,000 clones listed, about 80% are singletons. The sequenced material came from PBMCs. These TCRs come from a man aged 30-40 years in good health and CMV-seronegative.

This rearrangement joins TRBV9 to TRBJ1-3; no clear D. V lost 3 bases, J lost 10 bases, and 17 bases lay in between. The CDR3 length is 14 residues. Germline V gene data show CDR1 as SGDLS and CDR2 as YYNGEE. CDR3 DNA: TGTGCCAGCAGCGCCTCCTGGCAGGAAAGGACCATATATTTT. Encoded protein: CASSASWQERTIYF.

This clone was picked up many times. The chain recombines TRBV7-9 with TRBJ1-1; D may be TRBD1 (5 bases). Germline CDR1 and CDR2: SEHNR and FQNEAQ (reference sequence). The CDR3 runs 14 residues. V lost 2 bases to trimming and J lost 4 bases, with 11 bases between them. The CDR3 nucleotides read TGTGCCAGCAGCTTACTCGTGGGGGGCACTGAAGCTTTCTTT. Translating gives CASSLLVGGTEAFF.

The chain joins TRBV18 to TRBJ2-5, with 11 positions matching TRBD2. In germline, CDR1 is KGHSH, CDR2 LQKENI. Trimming took 3 bases from V and 4 from J; bases not matched to a gene: 7. The CDR3 loop spans 16 amino acids. The CDR3 reads CASSPGPSGGRETQYF. CDR3 sequence (DNA): TGTGCCAGCTCACCCGGACCTAGCGGGGGGAGAGAGACCCAGTACTTC. Variable domain in full (rest from reference TRBV18 and TRBJ2-5): NAGVMQNPRHLVRRRGQEARLRCSPMKGHSHVYWYRQLPEEGLKFMVYLQKENIIDESGMPKERFSAEFPKEGPSILRIQQVVRGDSAAYFCASSPGPSGGRETQYFGPGTRLLVL.

This sequence joins TRBV7-9 and TRBJ1-1; no firm D call. V dropped 7 bases and J dropped 4 bases, with 10 bases sitting between them. Per the germline V gene, CDR1 is SEHNR and CDR2 is FQNEAQ (reference sequence). The length of the CDR3 is 12 residues. In nucleotides, the CDR3 is TGTGCCAGCAACCTCGGAGGCACTGAAGCTTTCTTT. Its protein product is CASNLGGTEAFF.

The chain links TRBV6-6 to TRBJ1-1; 7 bases agree with TRBD1. J was trimmed by 5 bases and V by 7 bases; bases with no gene match: 13. CDR3 length equals 15 residues. Per the germline V gene, CDR1 is MNHNY and CDR2 is SVGAGI (reference sequence). The CDR3: CASTHRLQGTTEAFF. The CDR3 DNA is TGTGCCAGCACCCATCGATTACAGGGGACGACTGAAGCTTTCTTT.

The gene calls are TRBV6-5 and TRBJ2-7, with 8 bases that match TRBD1. The V segment lost 6 bases and the J segment 0 bases; nucleotides outside the gene matches: 4. The CDR3 runs 14 residues. CDR1 MNHEY and CDR2 SVGAGI come from the germline V gene. The CDR3 here is CASRGQAGSYEQYF. In DNA, the CDR3 is TGTGCCAGCAGGGGACAGGCTGGCTCCTACGAGCAGTACTTC.

This clone was detected a few times. The chain joins TRBV16 to TRBJ2-5; D is perhaps TRBD2 (6 bases). Per the germline V gene, CDR1 is KGHSY and CDR2 is FQNENV. The germline V and J ends were trimmed by 0 bases and 5 bases, with 13 bases remaining between them. The CDR3 extends over 15 amino acids. The CDR3 loop is CASSQSKGRGETQYF. CDR3 sequence (DNA): TGTGCCAGCAGCCAATCGAAGGGGCGGGGCGAGACCCAGTACTTC.

The chain recombines TRBV27 with TRBJ2-5; TRBD2 matches at 7 bases. Germline trimming cut 4 bases from V and 2 bases from J; bases unmatched to any gene: 7. The CDR3 contains 15 residues. Germline V lookup: CDR1 MNHEY, CDR2 SMNVEV (reference sequence). The CDR3 nucleotides are TGTGCCAGCAGTTCCGCCCCGGGACTACAAGAGACCCAGTACTTC. Amino acid sequence: CASSSAPGLQETQYF.

This clone was seen only a few times. The genes are TRBV15 and TRBJ2-7; D might be TRBD1 (5 bases). Germline V gene sequence: CDR1 LNHNV, CDR2 YYDKDF (reference sequence). The CDR3 is made up of 13 amino acids. Trimming shortened V by 4 bases and J by 6 bases, and 13 bases separated the two germline ends. The CDR3 sequence is CATSKGNRGEQYF. CDR3 nucleotide sequence: TGTGCCACCAGCAAGGGGAATCGTGGCGAGCAGTACTTC.

The chain employs TRBV5-1 and TRBJ1-6; no firm D call. CDR1 and CDR2 (germline): SGHRS, YFSETQ. V was pared by 0 bases and J by 8 bases, with 12 bases between. CDR3 length: 15 amino acids. CDR3 DNA sequence: TGCGCCAGCAGCTTGGATGCACCACGGGATTCACCCCTCCACTTT. Its protein is CASSLDAPRDSPLHF.

The chain links TRBV7-2 to TRBJ1-5; possible D gene TRBD1, 6 bases. V dropped 5 bases and J dropped 1 base, with 12 bases sitting between them. CDR3 length equals 15 residues. Germline values: CDR1 SGHTA, CDR2 FQGNSA. As DNA, the CDR3 is TGTGCCAGCAGCCAGAGAGGGGGAAGCAATCAGCCCCAGCATTTT. Amino acids: CASSQRGGSNQPQHF.

The J gene is TRBJ2-4, the V gene TRBV7-2, with D possibly TRBD1 on 6 matching bases. CDR3 length equals 16 residues. CDR1 SGHTA and CDR2 FQGNSA come from the germline V gene. Trimming pared 1 base from V and 2 bases from J, leaving 12 bases between. The CDR3 nucleotides read TGTGCCAGCAGCTTAGATTACGGGACAACCAAAAACATTCAGTACTTC. Translated: CASSLDYGTTKNIQYF.

This clone was counted between two and nine times. DNA for the CDR3: TGTGCCAGCAGTGAAGACTCAACATACACTGAAGCTTTCTTT. This gives the protein CASSEDSTYTEAFF. The chain joins TRBV27 to TRBJ1-1; D remains unclear. CDR3 length equals 14 residues. V gave up 5 bases and J gave up 3 bases, with 13 bases separating them. Germline CDR1 is MNHEY and CDR2 is SMNVEV (reference sequence).

The chain is built from TRBV6-5 and TRBJ1-3, with a weak D call TRBD1 (5 bases). V was shortened by 4 bases and J by 0 bases, with 10 bases between the two germline ends. The CDR3 extends over 15 amino acids. Germline V gives CDR1 MNHEY, CDR2 SVGAGI. This CDR3 reads CASSSTVYSGNTIYF. In nucleotides, the CDR3 is TGTGCCAGCAGTTCGACAGTCTACTCTGGAAACACCATATATTTT.

Ten or more counts support this clone. V usage is TRBV7-2 and J usage is TRBJ1-1, with TRBD1 matching 7 bases. CDR3 length: 15 residues. The trim removed 6 bases at V and 1 base at J, leaving 8 bases unmatched. The germline V gene encodes CDR1 SGHTA and CDR2 FQGNSA. The CDR3 loop reads CASRLGQPGNTEAFF. In DNA form, the CDR3 reads TGTGCCAGCAGATTGGGACAGCCCGGGAACACTGAAGCTTTCTTT. The entire variable domain, with the rest obtained from reference TRBV7-2 and TRBJ1-1, is as follows: GAGVSQSPSNKVTEKGKDVELRCDPISGHTALYWYRQSLGQGLEFLIYFQGNSAPDKSGLPSDRFSAERTGGSVSTLTIQRTQQEDSAVYLCASRLGQPGNTEAFFGQGTRLTVV.

This chain joins TRBV19 and TRBJ1-2; D uncertain. Per germline, CDR1 LNHDA and CDR2 SQIVND (reference sequence). This CDR3 has 15 residues. Trimming left V 6 bases short and J 4 bases short, with 18 bases between. In DNA, the CDR3 is TGTGCCAGTAGCCCACTTCATCCGGGAGGCTATGGCTACACCTTC. This gives the protein CASSPLHPGGYGYTF.

This chain uses TRBV2 with TRBJ1-4; 7 bases line up with TRBD1. Germline V lookup: CDR1 SNHLY, CDR2 FYNNEI. The V and J ends lost 5 bases and 6 bases, in that order; junction bases with no gene match: 6. CDR3 length: 14 residues. CDR3 sequence (DNA): TGTGCCAGCAGTTCCGCCGGGACAGATGAAAAACTGTTTTTT. It is translated as CASSSAGTDEKLFF.

The V call is TRBV9, the J call TRBJ2-1, with 10 bases aligning to TRBD2. Germline V lookup: CDR1 SGDLS, CDR2 YYNGEE. Unmatched junction bases numbered 15, after V lost 4 bases and J lost 8 bases. This CDR3 is built from 17 residues. In nucleotides, the CDR3 is TGTGCCAGCAGCCCACGACTCGCTAGCGGGAGATTTTATGAGCAGTTCTTC. Encoded protein: CASSPRLASGRFYEQFF.

V gene TRBV6-1 combines with J gene TRBJ2-5, with D uncertain. TRBJ2-7 matches the DNA end more closely, so the J call is doubtful. The CDR3 runs 15 residues. Per germline, CDR1 MNHNS and CDR2 SASEGT. The CDR3 DNA follows: TGTGCCAGCAGTGAAGGGGCAGCCAGGAATTACGAGCAGTACTTC. It codes for CASSEGAARNYEQYF.

This chain joins TRBV7-2 and TRBJ2-1; 11 positions agree with TRBD2. In germline, CDR1 is SGHTA, CDR2 FQGNSA. V trimming: 1 base; J trimming: 7 bases; junction bases outside the gene matches: 12. This CDR3 contains 18 residues. The CDR3 DNA reads as TGTGCCAGCAGCTTAGGGCCGCCACAGACTAGCGGGAAGAATGAGCAGTTCTTC. Residues: CASSLGPPQTSGKNEQFF.

This chain links TRBV6-6 with TRBJ2-7, with a possible D match to TRBD2 (6 bases). Deletions cut 4 bases from V and 4 bases from J, with 20 bases between. CDR1 and CDR2 (germline): MNHNY, SVGAGI (reference sequence). The CDR3 spans 16 residues. The CDR3 DNA reads TGTGCCAGCAGTTCCCCCCCGGAGGGGATGGAATACGAGCAGTACTTC. Amino acid sequence: CASSSPPEGMEYEQYF.

The chain combines TRBV28 with TRBJ2-4; possible D gene TRBD2, 6 bases. Per the germline V gene, CDR1 is MDHEN and CDR2 is SYDVKM. V lost 7 bases and J lost 7, with 17 bases in between. The CDR3 contains 14 residues. The DNA of the CDR3 is TGTGCCAGCACGGACGCAACCCTAGCGAACATTCAGTACTTC. Translating it yields CASTDATLANIQYF. Variable domain in full (rest from reference TRBV28 and TRBJ2-4): DVKVTQSSRYLVKRTGEKVFLECVQDMDHENMFWYRQDPGLGLRLIYFSYDVKMKEKGDIPEGYSVSREKKERFSLILESASTNQTSMYLCASTDATLANIQYFGAGTRLSVL.

The chain employs TRBV5-4 and TRBJ2-1, with a weak D call TRBD2 (6 bases). Trimming removed 2 bases from V and 6 bases from J, with 21 bases in between. CDR1 is SGHNT, CDR2 YYREEE, per germline (reference sequence). The CDR3 has 17 amino acids. CDR3 in DNA: TGTGCCAGCAGCTTCAAGTTAGGGGAGGCATATGCCAATGAGCAGTTCTTC. It yields the protein CASSFKLGEAYANEQFF. Full variable domain (missing parts from reference TRBV5-4 and TRBJ2-1): ETGVTQSPTHLIKTRGQQVTLRCSSQSGHNTVSWYQQALGQGPQFIFQYYREEENGRGNFPPRFSGLQFPNYSSELNVNALELDDSALYLCASSFKLGEAYANEQFFGPGTRLTVL.

This clone has a handful of counts. The CDR3 loop reads CASSLSLDLLGNEQFF. In DNA form, the CDR3 reads TGCGCCAGCAGCTTGAGTCTAGACCTGTTAGGAAATGAGCAGTTCTTC. V is TRBV5-1 and J is TRBJ2-1; D is undetermined. The CDR3 sequence is 16 residues long. CDR1 and CDR2 (germline): SGHRS, YFSETQ. Trimming left V 1 base short and J 7 bases short, with 18 bases between.

This clone was observed a handful of times. The rearrangement uses TRBV5-1 and TRBJ2-5, with D tentatively TRBD1 (5 bases). CDR3 size: 12 residues. Germline CDR1 is SGHRS and CDR2 is YFSETQ. V was cut by 7 bases and J by 7 bases, with 14 bases left in between. The CDR3 is CASGVGQGTQYF. CDR3 DNA: TGCGCCAGCGGGGTCGGGCAGGGGACCCAGTACTTC.

This clone has more than one count but fewer than ten. This chain uses TRBV5-4 with TRBJ2-5, with unresolved D. Germline V gene sequence: CDR1 SGHNT, CDR2 YYREEE (reference sequence). V was shortened by 2 bases and J by 5 bases, with 4 bases between the two germline ends. The CDR3 loop spans 11 amino acids. This CDR3 is CASSFAETQYF. CDR3 in DNA: TGTGCCAGCAGCTTCGCGGAGACCCAGTACTTC.

The V call is TRBV6-1, the J call TRBJ1-2; 10 nucleotides line up with TRBD1. The CDR3 is 17 residues long. V lost 3 bases and J lost 0; bases outside the gene matches: 7. Per the germline V gene, CDR1 is MNHNS and CDR2 is SASEGT. The CDR3 nucleotides are TGTGCCAGCAGTGACCGGGACAGGGGCCCTACTAACTATGGCTACACCTTC. It yields the protein CASSDRDRGPTNYGYTF.

In its sample, this clone was seen a few times. The chain uses TRBV10-2 and TRBJ2-1; D ambiguous. V lost 3 bases and J 9 bases, leaving 12 bases between the germline ends. Germline V gene sequence: CDR1 WSHSY, CDR2 SAAADI. CDR3 length: 13 residues. In DNA, the CDR3 is TGCGCCAGCAGTGAAATCCGTACGGGTGAGCAGTTCTTC. Translation: CASSEIRTGEQFF.

The rearrangement uses TRBV7-2 and TRBJ2-5; D unresolved. In germline, CDR1 is SGHTA, CDR2 FQGNSA. V lost 0 bases and J 5 bases, leaving 10 bases between the germline ends. The CDR3 has 14 amino acids. CDR3 sequence (DNA): TGTGCCAGCAGCTTAGCTAGTCTTCGGGAGACCCAGTACTTC. It specifies CASSLASLRETQYF.

This clone came up a few times. The chain is built from TRBV6-5 and TRBJ2-7; 7 bases align to TRBD1. Looked up from germline, CDR1 is MNHEY and CDR2 is SVGAGI. Germline trimming cut 0 bases from V and 9 bases from J; bases unmatched to any gene: 11. This CDR3 is 15 amino acids long. The CDR3 bases are TGTGCCAGCAGTTACTCGAAGGGGCACACAGGGGCGCAGTACTTC. It is translated as CASSYSKGHTGAQYF.

This clone came up a few times. CDR3 sequence (DNA): TGTGCCAGCAGCGCCCCGCGGGGGGATACGCAGTATTTT. Its translation: CASSAPRGDTQYF. The rearrangement links TRBV9 to TRBJ2-3; 7 positions agree with TRBD2. Germline V lookup: CDR1 SGDLS, CDR2 YYNGEE. This CDR3 has 13 amino acids. V shed 3 bases and J 6 bases; nucleotides not matched to a gene: 4.

This clone was seen a handful of times. The J gene is TRBJ2-6, the V gene TRBV4-2; D perhaps matches TRBD2 (5 bases). The germline gives CDR1 LGHNA, CDR2 YNFKEQ. This CDR3 is 16 amino acids long. Trimming shortened V by 5 bases and J by 0 bases, and 11 bases separated the two germline ends. CDR3 DNA: TGTGCCAGCAGCGACGAGGGTTACTCTGGGGCCAACGTCCTGACTTTC. It is translated as CASSDEGYSGANVLTF.